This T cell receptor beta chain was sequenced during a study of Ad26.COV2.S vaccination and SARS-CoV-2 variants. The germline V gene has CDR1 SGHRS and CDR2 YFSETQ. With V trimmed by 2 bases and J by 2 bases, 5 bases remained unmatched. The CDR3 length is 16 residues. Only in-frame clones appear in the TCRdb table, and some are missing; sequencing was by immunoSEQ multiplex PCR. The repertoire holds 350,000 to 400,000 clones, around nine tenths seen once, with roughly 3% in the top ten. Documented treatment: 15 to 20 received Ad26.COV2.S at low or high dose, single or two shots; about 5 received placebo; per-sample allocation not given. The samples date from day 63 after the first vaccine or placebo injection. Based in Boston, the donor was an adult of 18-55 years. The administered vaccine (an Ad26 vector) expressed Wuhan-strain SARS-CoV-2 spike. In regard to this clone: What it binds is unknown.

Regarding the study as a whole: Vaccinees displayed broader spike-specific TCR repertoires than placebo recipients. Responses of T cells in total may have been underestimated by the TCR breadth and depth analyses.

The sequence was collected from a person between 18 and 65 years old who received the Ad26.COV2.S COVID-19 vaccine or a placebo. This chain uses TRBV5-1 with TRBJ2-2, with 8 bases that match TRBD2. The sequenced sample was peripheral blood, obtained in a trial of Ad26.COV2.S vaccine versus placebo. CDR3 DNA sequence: TGCGCCAGCAGCTTAGGAGTAGCGGGAAACACCGGGGAGCTGTTTTTT. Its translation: CASSLGVAGNTGELFF.